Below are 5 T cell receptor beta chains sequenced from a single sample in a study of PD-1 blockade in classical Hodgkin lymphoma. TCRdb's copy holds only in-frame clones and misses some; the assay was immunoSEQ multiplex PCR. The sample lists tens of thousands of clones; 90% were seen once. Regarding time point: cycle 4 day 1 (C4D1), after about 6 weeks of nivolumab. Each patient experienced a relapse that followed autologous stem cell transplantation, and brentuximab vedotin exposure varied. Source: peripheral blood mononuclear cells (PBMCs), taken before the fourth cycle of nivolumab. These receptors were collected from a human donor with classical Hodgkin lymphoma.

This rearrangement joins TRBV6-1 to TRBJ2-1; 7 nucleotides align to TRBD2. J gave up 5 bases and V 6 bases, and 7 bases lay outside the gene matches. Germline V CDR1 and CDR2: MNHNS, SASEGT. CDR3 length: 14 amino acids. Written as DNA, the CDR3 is TGTGCCAGCAGCGACCAGCGGGGCAACAATGAGCAGTTCTTC. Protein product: CASSDQRGNNEQFF.

In nucleotides, the CDR3 is TGCGCCAGCAGCGTAAACTACAGGGCAAGCTCTGGAAACACCATATATTTT. Translated: CASSVNYRASSGNTIYF. The chain employs TRBV5-1 and TRBJ1-3; a possible D gene is TRBD1 (6 bases). In germline, CDR1 is SGHRS, CDR2 YFSETQ. The CDR3 consists of 17 residues. V shed 4 bases and J shed 0 bases, with 17 bases lying between them.

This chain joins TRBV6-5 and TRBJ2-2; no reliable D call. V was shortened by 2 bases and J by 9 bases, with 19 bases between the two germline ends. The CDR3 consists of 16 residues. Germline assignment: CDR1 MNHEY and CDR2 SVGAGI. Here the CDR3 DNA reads TGTGCCAGCAGTTACGACCAATTCGGTGGGAACCGGGAGCTGTTTTTT. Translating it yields CASSYDQFGGNRELFF.

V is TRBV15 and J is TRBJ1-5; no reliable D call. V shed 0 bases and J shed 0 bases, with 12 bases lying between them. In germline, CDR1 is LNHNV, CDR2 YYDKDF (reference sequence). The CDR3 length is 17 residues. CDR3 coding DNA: TGTGCCACCAGCAGAGAAAGAACCGGGAATAGCAATCAGCCCCAGCATTTT. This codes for CATSRERTGNSNQPQHF. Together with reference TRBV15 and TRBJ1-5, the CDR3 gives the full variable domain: DAMVIQNPRYQVTQFGKPVTLSCSQTLNHNVMYWYQQKSSQAPKLLFHYYDKDFNNEADTPDNFQSRRPNTSFCFLDIRSPGLGDTAMYLCATSRERTGNSNQPQHFGDGTRLSIL.

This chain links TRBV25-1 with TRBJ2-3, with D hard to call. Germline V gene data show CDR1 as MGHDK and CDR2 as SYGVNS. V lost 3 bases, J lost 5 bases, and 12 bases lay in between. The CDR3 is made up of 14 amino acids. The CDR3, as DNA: TGTGCCAGCAGTGACCCCTTTTTGGGAGATACGCAGTATTTT. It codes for CASSDPFLGDTQYF. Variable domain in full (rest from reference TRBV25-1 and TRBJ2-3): EADIYQTPRYLVIGTGKKITLECSQTMGHDKMYWYQQDPGMELHLIHYSYGVNSTEKGDLSSESTVSRIRTEHFPLTLESARPSHTSQYLCASSDPFLGDTQYFGPGTRLTVL.